This TCR beta chain is from a study of shared clonotypes between healthy human individuals. Study summary: A donor's plate count was three for CD4 naive and three for CD4 memory; CD8 naive had two and CD8 memory one. Study-wide points: Estimated clonotype richness was generally higher in naive than memory subsets.

Some 27,000 T cell genomes, or about 0.2 ug DNA, went into the sorted-subset replicate PCRs. Using immunoSEQ multiplex PCR, the repertoire was profiled, and TCRdb retains in-frame clones only, with some absent. The sample carries around 940,000 clones, 76% recorded once. The CDR3 has 14 amino acids. Germline V lookup: CDR1 GTSNPN, CDR2 SVGIG (reference sequence). With 3 bases clipped from V and 3 bases from J, the junction kept 3 bases outside the gene matches. About this clone itself: The antigen is unknown.

The origin of this receptor is a man aged 18-30 years in good health. This chain connects TRBV30 to TRBJ2-3, with 10 positions matching TRBD2. The sample was memory CD4+ T cells sorted from blood. Indicated subset: CD45RA-negative fraction. For the CDR3, the DNA is TGTGCCTGGAGCAAGGGACTAGCGACAGATACGCAGTATTTT. Its protein is CAWSKGLATDTQYF.